This T cell receptor (beta chain) comes out of a study of cytomegalovirus exposure and HLA in healthy donors. Healthy bone marrow donors supplied every sample. The PCR used 60 Vbeta and 13 Jbeta primers. Method: immunoSEQ multiplex PCR; TCRdb's copy keeps in-frame clones and lacks some. This repertoire shows around 180,000 clones, around 80% found once; its top ten account for 6% to 7.5%. A word on this clone: Antigen: not known.

The CDR3 has 17 amino acids. Trimming took 1 base from V and 2 from J; bases not matched to a gene: 10. The germline V gene has CDR1 SGHNT and CDR2 YENEEA. Points from the study as a whole: Roughly uniform sequencing depth across donors was assumed, possibly incorrectly. Excluded were some V segments that proved indistinguishable, including TRBV6-2 and TRBV6-3.

The sequence was obtained from a man aged 25-45 years in good health and CMV-seropositive. Sequenced: PBMCs. This rearrangement joins TRBV11-3 to TRBJ2-5, with 7 bases identical to TRBD2. CDR3 DNA sequence: TGTGCCAGCAGCTTAGGAAGCCTTCTAGCGGCTCAAGAGACCCAGTACTTC. It yields the protein CASSLGSLLAAQETQYF.